This TCR beta chain was retrieved from a study of blood T cell repertoires in COVID-19. Original handling: Researchers report that nucleated cell counts were estimated from reference gene primer amplification. Libraries were prepared by immunoSEQ multiplex PCR; TCRdb keeps only in-frame clonotypes and omits some of them. The DNA gave D and trimming, while V, J and clone size come from that table. Counted here are hundreds of thousands of clones, 81% occurring once; the ten biggest clones make up 6.5% to 9%. The CDR3 sequence is 13 residues long. Unmatched junction bases numbered 3, after V lost 4 bases and J lost 9 bases. In Seattle, patients joined the study during active infection and were tracked longitudinally.

The source of this sequence is a woman at least 80 years old with COVID-19, enrolled during active disease. What was sequenced was peripheral blood. This chain uses TRBV12-3 or TRBV12-4 with TRBJ1-6, with 7 positions matching TRBD1. The CDR3 region has the DNA TGTGCCAGCAGTTACAGGGGCGGTTCACCCCTCCACTTT. This codes for CASSYRGGSPLHF.